Listed below are T cell receptor beta chains from one sample, sequenced in a study of cytomegalovirus exposure and HLA in healthy donors. Assay: immunoSEQ multiplex PCR; the TCRdb copy retains only in-frame clones and omits some. Of about 220,000 clones in the sample, about 87% were seen once. Sequencing used PBMCs. These receptor sequences come from a man between 18 and 29 years old in good health and CMV-seronegative. The CDR3 runs from the conserved cysteine through the conserved F or W. D genes are given only for firm matches. For some rows the clone size is stated as once, few or many, or as a class when expanded; others skip it.

j_call v_call clone_size d_call cdr3_length cdr3_nt cdr3_aa
TRBJ2-3 TRBV10-1 - TRBD1 16 TGCGCCAGCAGTGAACGCGGACAGGGTCGCACAGATACGCAGTATTTT CASSERGQGRTDTQYF
TRBJ1-4 TRBV11-2 - TRBD1 17 TGTGCCAGCAGCTTAGCAGCTACCGGGACAGGGGATGAAAAACTGTTTTTT CASSLAATGTGDEKLFF
TRBJ1-2 TRBV10-3 - - 12 TGTGCCATCAGCCCCGACGGACAGGGCTACACCTTC CAISPDGQGYTF
TRBJ2-7 TRBV2 once - 13 TGTGCCAGCAGTGAGCAGAAGTACTACGAGCAGTACTTC CASSEQKYYEQYF
TRBJ2-7 TRBV5-4 few - 15 TGTGCCAGCAGCTTGGACCGGGAACCGTTCTACGAGCAGTACTTC CASSLDREPFYEQYF
TRBJ2-7 TRBV28 - - 14 TGTGCCAGTACTTCCGGGACTGGGCACTACGAGCAGTACTTC CASTSGTGHYEQYF
TRBJ1-5 TRBV28 - - 13 TGTGCCAGCAGTTTACTCGCGGGCCGGCCCCAGCATTTT CASSLLAGRPQHF
TRBJ2-2 TRBV27 - - 17 TGTGCCAGCAGTCGACCTTCTGGACACTCGAACACCGGGGAGCTGTTTTTT CASSRPSGHSNTGELFF
TRBJ2-3 TRBV28 few - 13 TGTGCCAGCAGTTTGAGGGAGTCAGATACGCAGTATTTT CASSLRESDTQYF
TRBJ2-7 TRBV30 - - 15 TGTGCCTGGAGTGTAGGGAGGGGGTTTACCTACGAGCAGTACTTC CAWSVGRGFTYEQYF
TRBJ1-3 TRBV5-1 - - 15 TGCGCCAGCAGCTTAATACCGGGATCTGGAAACACCATATATTTT CASSLIPGSGNTIYF
TRBJ2-2 TRBV11-2 - - 18 TGTGCCAGCAGCTTAGCTCCACCCGGGACTCCCATCGCCGGGGAGCTGTTTTTT CASSLAPPGTPIAGELFF
TRBJ1-4 TRBV4-3 - TRBD1 17 TGCGCCAGCAGCGACCGACAGGGACTTGCAACTAATGAAAAACTGTTTTTT CASSDRQGLATNEKLFF
TRBJ2-2 TRBV27 - - 14 TGTGCCAGCAGTTTATATCTGAACACCGGGGAGCTGTTTTTT CASSLYLNTGELFF
TRBJ2-7 TRBV11-3 - - 12 TGTGCCAGCAGCTTACCTCCGGGGGAGCAGTACTTC CASSLPPGEQYF
TRBJ2-4 TRBV30 - - 14 TGTGCCCTTGAACAGGTGGAGGCCAAAAACATTCAGTACTTC CALEQVEAKNIQYF
TRBJ2-1 TRBV27 - - 14 TGTGCCAGCACCTTAAATGGACAGTACAATGAGCAGTTCTTC CASTLNGQYNEQFF
TRBJ2-5 TRBV6-5 - TRBD1 15 TGTGCCAGCAGCGGCTACGGGACAGGGGAAGAGACCCAGTACTTC CASSGYGTGEETQYF
TRBJ2-1 TRBV2 - TRBD2 15 TGTGCCAGCAGGACGACTAGCGGAGCACACAATGAGCAGTTCTTC CASRTTSGAHNEQFF
TRBJ1-2 TRBV6-1 - - 15 TGTGCCAGCAGTAGGGGCCCGTTGGCTAACTATGGCTACACCTTC CASSRGPLANYGYTF
TRBJ1-6 TRBV18 - - 14 TGTGCCAGCTCACCAACGGGGGGGACTTCACCCCTCCACTTT CASSPTGGTSPLHF
TRBJ2-2 TRBV13 - - 16 TGTGCCAGCAGCCAAGCTGCGGGAAGGGACACCGGGGAGCTGTTTTTT CASSQAAGRDTGELFF
TRBJ2-5 TRBV19 - - 13 TGTGCCAGTAGTAGTCGAGTTCTGGAGACCCAGTACTTC CASSSRVLETQYF
TRBJ2-4 TRBV2 - TRBD2 16 TGTGCCAGCAGTACCGCGGGGGGGCGGGCCAAAAACATTCAGTACTTC CASSTAGGRAKNIQYF
TRBJ1-1 TRBV27 - - 14 TGTGCCAGCAGTCCTTTACAGGAGGGGACTGAAGCTTTCTTT CASSPLQEGTEAFF
TRBJ2-6 TRBV28 - - 14 TGTGCCAGCGGTAGGGGCTCTGGGGCCAACGTCCTGACTTTC CASGRGSGANVLTF
TRBJ2-1 TRBV4-1 - - 18 TGCGCCAGCAGCCCATCGTTGGGGCGGGGAGGCTCCTACAATGAGCAGTTCTTC CASSPSLGRGGSYNEQFF
TRBJ1-4 TRBV2 - - 14 TGTGCCAGCAGTGTACAGGGAGCTAATGAAAAACTGTTTTTT CASSVQGANEKLFF
TRBJ2-1 TRBV9 once TRBD1 15 TGTGCCAGCAGCGTCACAGGGGAACCCTACAATGAGCAGTTCTTC CASSVTGEPYNEQFF